The clone carrying this TCR beta chain was seen once. V lost 6 bases, J lost 6 bases, and 24 bases lay in between. This CDR3 has 15 amino acids. CDR1 is DFQATT and CDR2 is SNEGSKA in the germline V gene (reference sequence). The sample originates from a study of identical twins. TCRdb re-called the 5' RACE reads with MiXCR, one entry per CDR3 protein. The data hold under 300,000 distinct CDR3 sequences, with about an eighth observed a single time. Separately, the same data were catalogued under a study of yellow fever vaccine responses in identical twins.

The rearrangement links TRBV20-1 to TRBJ2-7; D may correspond to TRBD1 or TRBD2 (5 bases each). The sequenced sample was memory (CD45RO+) T cells sorted from blood. The receptor comes from a woman aged 18-29 years in good health. CDR3 bases: TGCAGTGCCAACCCAGCCCAGCGCTCGGGACCCGAGCAGTACTTC. It specifies CSANPAQRSGPEQYF.